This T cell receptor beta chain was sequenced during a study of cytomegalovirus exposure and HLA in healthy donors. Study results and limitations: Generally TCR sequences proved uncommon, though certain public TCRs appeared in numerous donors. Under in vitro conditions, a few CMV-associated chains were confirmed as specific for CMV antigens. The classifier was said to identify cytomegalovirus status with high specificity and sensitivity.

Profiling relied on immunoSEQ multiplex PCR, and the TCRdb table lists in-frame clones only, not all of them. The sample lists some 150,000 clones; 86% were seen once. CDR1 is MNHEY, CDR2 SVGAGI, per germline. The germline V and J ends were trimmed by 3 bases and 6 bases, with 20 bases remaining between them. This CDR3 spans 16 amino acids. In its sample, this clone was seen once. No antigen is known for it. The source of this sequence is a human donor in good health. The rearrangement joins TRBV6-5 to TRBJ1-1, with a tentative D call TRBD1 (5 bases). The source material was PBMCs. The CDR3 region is CASSYAGTQGVSEAFF. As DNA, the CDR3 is TGTGCCAGCAGTTATGCGGGGACCCAAGGAGTGTCTGAAGCTTTCTTT.